What follows are 16 T cell receptor beta chains derived from one specimen sequenced in a study of shared clonotypes between healthy human individuals. Produced via immunoSEQ multiplex PCR; TCRdb's table is partial and in-frame only. Of around 1,000,000 clones listed, around three quarters are singletons. Source material: memory CD4+ T cells from PBMCs. The subset denotes: CD45RA-negative fraction. These TCRs come from a man between 18 and 29 years old in good health. Some clones in this sample may be carry-over from other donors' samples.

A word on this clone: The same CDR3 is also encoded by other DNA sequences in this sample. This chain joins TRBV28 and TRBJ1-2; no clear D. The CDR3 runs to 13 residues. Germline lookup yields CDR1 MDHEN and CDR2 SYDVKM. Trimming shortened V by 2 bases and J by 5 bases, and 9 bases separated the two germline ends. The CDR3 DNA sequence: TGTGCCAGCAGTTTAGGGCATATTTATGGCTACACCTTC. Translation: CASSLGHIYGYTF.

The rearrangement joins TRBV2 to TRBJ2-7, with 8 bases fitting TRBD2. Per germline, CDR1 SNHLY and CDR2 FYNNEI. J lost 1 base, V lost 8 bases, and 4 bases had no gene match. CDR3 length: 13 amino acids. The CDR3, as DNA: TGTGCCAGCCGACTAGCGTTTTCCTACGAGCAGTACTTC. This encodes CASRLAFSYEQYF. Full variable domain (missing parts from reference TRBV2 and TRBJ2-7): EPEVTQTPSHQVTQMGQEVILRCVPISNHLYFYWYRQILGQKVEFLVSFYNNEISEKSEIFDDQFSVERPDGSNFTLKIRSTKLEDSAMYFCASRLAFSYEQYFGPGTRLTVT.

The chain uses TRBV12-2 and TRBJ2-4; TRBD2, the D gene given by the table, was not confirmed from the DNA. TRBV12-2 is shown as a pseudogene. This CDR3 has 13 amino acids. CDR3: CASRFGGENIQYF. The DNA for the CDR3 is TGTGCAAGTCGCTTCGGCGGGGAGAACATTCAGTACTTC.

Notes on this clone: A read error may explain this, as a much larger clone is one base away. The chain links TRBV2 to TRBJ1-2; D gene uncertain. V was trimmed by 3 bases and J by 4 bases, leaving 6 bases between them. Germline V gene sequence: CDR1 SNHLY, CDR2 FYNNEI. This CDR3 region has 12 residues. CDR3 sequence reads: CASSEHSYGYTF. CDR3 DNA sequence: TGTGCCAGCAGTGAGCACAGCTATGGCTACACCTTC. The whole variable domain, remainder taken from reference TRBV2 and TRBJ1-2, is EPEVTQTPSHQVTQMGQEVILRCVPISNHLYFYWYRQILGQKVEFLVSFYNNEISEKSEIFDDQFSVERPDGSNFTLKIRSTKLEDSAMYFCASSEHSYGYTFGSGTRLTVV.

In nucleotides, the CDR3 is TGTGCCAGCAGCATAGGCCCGGAGGGGGAGGCTTTCTTT. Residues: CASSIGPEGEAFF. The chain combines TRBV7-3 with TRBJ1-1; perhaps TRBD1 as D (6 bases). Trimming removed 5 bases at V and 11 bases at J, with 18 bases between. The CDR3 consists of 13 residues. Looked up from germline, CDR1 is SGHTA and CDR2 is FQGTGA.

This clone was counted a single time. The gene calls are TRBV30 and TRBJ1-2; TRBD1 matches at 9 bases. This CDR3 comprises 14 residues. Germline V CDR1 and CDR2: GTSNPN, SVGIG (reference sequence). Losses at the gene ends were 7 bases for V and 4 bases for J; bases not matched to a gene: 10. The CDR3 DNA reads as TGTGCCTTAAAACAGGGGGCCGGGGGCTATGGCTACACCTTC. It is translated as CALKQGAGGYGYTF. The whole variable domain, remainder taken from reference TRBV30 and TRBJ1-2, is SQTIHQWPATLVQPVGSPLSLECTVEGTSNPNLYWYRQAAGRGLQLLFYSVGIGQISSEVPQNLSASRPQDRQFILSSKKLLLSDSGFYLCALKQGAGGYGYTFGSGTRLTVV.

V usage is TRBV9 and J usage is TRBJ2-5, with 8 bases identical to TRBD1. V trimming: 0 bases; J trimming: 6 bases; junction bases outside the gene matches: 4. CDR1 and CDR2 (germline): SGDLS, YYNGEE. The CDR3 extends over 14 amino acids. CDR3 in amino acids: CASSVAGQGQTQYF. CDR3 nucleotide sequence: TGTGCCAGCAGCGTAGCTGGACAGGGACAGACCCAGTACTTC.

The chain couples TRBV7-8 to TRBJ1-4; maybe TRBD1 (5 bases). Trimming took 5 bases from V and 4 from J, leaving 17 bases between them. The CDR3 is made up of 16 amino acids. Germline CDR1 SGHVS, CDR2 FQNEAQ. CDR3 DNA: TGTGCCAGCAGCCCCGTCCGGGGGTGGGTTAATGAAAAACTGTTTTTT. It specifies CASSPVRGWVNEKLFF.

The chain is built from TRBV5-6 and TRBJ2-1, with 12 bases identical to TRBD2. The CDR3 has 15 amino acids. Germline lookup yields CDR1 SGHDT and CDR2 YYEEEE. The ends lost 2 bases at V and 7 bases at J; junction bases unmatched: 4. The CDR3 is CASSFRLAGANEQFF. The CDR3 DNA sequence: TGTGCCAGCAGCTTTAGACTAGCGGGAGCGAATGAGCAGTTCTTC.

The J gene is TRBJ2-6, the V gene TRBV14; no clear D gene. The CDR3 is made up of 13 amino acids. Deletions cut 8 bases from V and 0 bases from J, with 5 bases between. CDR1 and CDR2 from the germline V gene are SGHDN and FVKESK. The CDR3 loop reads CASSVSGANVLTF. The CDR3 DNA follows: TGTGCCAGCTCTGTCTCTGGGGCCAACGTCCTGACTTTC.

This clone appeared once. V is TRBV28 and J is TRBJ1-1; D possibly corresponds to TRBD1 (5 bases). The CDR3 spans 14 residues. Germline lookup yields CDR1 MDHEN and CDR2 SYDVKM. Trimming removed 2 bases from V and 5 bases from J, with 12 bases in between. Written as DNA, the CDR3 is TGTGCCAGCAGTTTACAGGGCAGGAGAACTGAAGCTTTCTTT. Encoded protein: CASSLQGRRTEAFF.

The V gene is TRBV5-1, the J gene TRBJ2-1; 7 nucleotides match TRBD1. This CDR3 contains 14 residues. V shed 3 bases, J shed 7 bases, and the junction held 7 bases outside the gene matches. The V gene's germline CDR1 is SGHRS and CDR2 YFSETQ. The CDR3 sequence is CASSWWDSQNEQFF. In nucleotides, the CDR3 is TGCGCCAGCAGCTGGTGGGACAGCCAAAATGAGCAGTTCTTC.

As to this clone: The sample contains more than one DNA sequence encoding this CDR3. J is TRBJ2-3 and V is TRBV5-1, with D hard to call. With 4 bases removed from V and 0 bases from J, the gap between germline ends came to 3 bases. Germline CDR1 SGHRS, CDR2 YFSETQ. This CDR3 spans 12 amino acids. The chain's CDR3 is CASSRSTDTQYF. DNA of the CDR3: TGCGCCAGCAGCCGGAGCACAGATACGCAGTATTTT.

V usage is TRBV30 and J usage is TRBJ2-3; D is unclear. This CDR3 is 13 amino acids long. V lost 4 bases and J lost 4, with 12 bases in between. The germline V gene encodes CDR1 GTSNPN and CDR2 SVGIG (reference sequence). The CDR3 DNA follows: TGTGCCTGGATTGCGAGTAGCTCAGATACGCAGTATTTT. It is translated as CAWIASSSDTQYF.

This chain connects TRBV6-1 to TRBJ2-7; D possibly uses TRBD1 or TRBD2 (5 bases each). The CDR3 has 15 residues. V was cut by 8 bases and J by 2 bases, with 19 bases left in between. The germline CDR1 and CDR2 sequences are MNHNS and SASEGT. The CDR3 sequence: CASGVWGPDTYEQYF. CDR3 coding DNA: TGTGCCAGCGGTGTATGGGGACCAGATACCTACGAGCAGTACTTC.

This chain connects TRBV7-9 to TRBJ2-7; 7 positions agree with TRBD1. Trimming removed 6 bases from V and 3 bases from J; junction bases left unmatched: 11. Germline assignment: CDR1 SEHNR and CDR2 FQNEAQ (reference sequence). CDR3 size: 15 residues. CDR3 in DNA: TGTGCCAGCAGTGAGAGGGACAGTATAGACTACGAGCAGTACTTC. This encodes CASSERDSIDYEQYF.